There are a few counts of the clone carrying this TCR beta chain. Antigen unknown. The junction does not match germline at one end; this may be a read error. The sample originates from a study of T cells in Graves' hyperthyroidism and ophthalmopathy. There were TCR beta CDR3 regions amplified from RNA transcripts. First-round RT-PCR with HTBI primers amplified the TCR CDR3 region. Each CDR3 protein gets one entry after TCRdb re-called the multiplex PCR reads with MiXCR. The sample includes approximately 590,000 distinct CDR3 sequences, roughly 14% of them seen just once. The CDR3 is 16 residues long. Each diagnosis was grounded in clinical symptoms, serum thyroxine and TRAb, thyroid ultrasound, and orbital computed tomography. Each 10 ml fresh peripheral blood draw supplied the PBMCs. Notes on the study in general: Ophthalmopathy was told apart from stable hyperthyroidism by a 13 V-J model. Most expanded thyroid clonotypes above 0.001 also appeared in blood.

Sequencing was done on a sample of blood. The receptor's source is a woman between 25 and 40 years old with Graves' hyperthyroidism. V and J are TRBV12-3 or TRBV12-4 and TRBJ2-5, with 8 bases that match TRBD2. The CDR3 sequence: CTSTSPWAGGAETQYF. In DNA, the CDR3 is TGTACCAGCACCTCTCCCTGGGCGGGGGGTGCAGAGACCCAGTACTTC.